This T cell receptor beta chain was recorded in a study of cytomegalovirus exposure and HLA in healthy donors. Whole-study findings and limits: It is likely that the observed cluster of highly shared sequence variants was a sequencing artifact. Researchers counted approximately 160 TCR beta chains as cytomegalovirus-associated.

PCR was performed using 60 Vbeta and 13 Jbeta primers. How the authors handled the data: In a later analysis, some 11 million of tens of millions of unique beta chains occurred in at least two donors. The protocol was immunoSEQ multiplex PCR, while the TCRdb copy is restricted to in-frame clones and leaves out a portion. The V and J calls and the clone size are those of that table, but D and trimming were determined from the DNA. The repertoire holds about 110,000 clones, with 70% as singletons. The germline V and J ends were trimmed by 7 bases and 0 bases, with 12 bases remaining between them. CDR3 length: 14 amino acids. The germline CDR1 and CDR2 sequences are LNHDA and SQIVND (reference sequence). For this clone: Its antigen is as yet unknown.

The chain joins TRBV19 to TRBJ1-1; D gene uncertain. The sequenced sample was PBMCs. The receptor comes from a man between 40 and 49 years old in good health and CMV-seropositive. The DNA for the CDR3 is TGTGCCAGTAATCCGACATCGATGAACACTGAAGCTTTCTTT. Protein product: CASNPTSMNTEAFF.